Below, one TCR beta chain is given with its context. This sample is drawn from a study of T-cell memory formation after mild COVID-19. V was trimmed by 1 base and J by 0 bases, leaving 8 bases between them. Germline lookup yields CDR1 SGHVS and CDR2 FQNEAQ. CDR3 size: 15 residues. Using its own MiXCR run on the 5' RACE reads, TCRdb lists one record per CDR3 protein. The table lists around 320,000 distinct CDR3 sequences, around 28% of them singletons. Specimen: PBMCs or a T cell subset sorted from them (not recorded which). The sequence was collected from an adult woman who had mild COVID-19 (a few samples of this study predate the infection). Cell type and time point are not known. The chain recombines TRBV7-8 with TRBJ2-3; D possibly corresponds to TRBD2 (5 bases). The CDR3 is CASSLDPGSTDTQYF. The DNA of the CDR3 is TGTGCCAGCAGCTTAGACCCGGGAAGCACAGATACGCAGTATTTT.